These 24 T cell receptor beta chains came from one sample sequenced in a study of metastatic and nonmetastatic thyroid tumors. TCRdb reanalyzed the PCR reads via MiXCR. Seen here are tens of thousands of clones, around 12% observed once, and the top ten hold about 10%. All patients were treatment-naive before thyroid surgery. Sequencing input: tumor tissue. These receptors were taken from a female donor with papillary thyroid cancer or a benign thyroid nodule (not recorded which). Some clones in this sample may be carry-over from other donors' samples.

This clone was detected a few times. A much larger clone sits a single nucleotide away, making a read error possible. Additional DNA sequences in this sample encode the identical CDR3. The chain is built from TRBV9 and TRBJ2-7; 7 bases match TRBD2. Looked up from germline, CDR1 is SGDLS and CDR2 is YYNGEE. This CDR3 spans 15 amino acids. The CDR3 DNA follows: TGTGCCAGCAGCCCCAGCGGGGACCCCAACTACGAACAGTACTTC. It yields the protein CASSPSGDPNYEQYF.

The CDR3 bases are TGTGCCAGCAGTGAGACAGGCGGCACAGATACGCAGTATTTT. It translates to CASSETGGTDTQYF. The chain is built from TRBV12-3 or TRBV12-4 and TRBJ2-3, with D possibly being TRBD1 (6 bases). This CDR3 has 14 residues. V lost 5 bases and J lost 1, with 10 bases in between.

This clone showed up many times. V is TRBV24-1 and J is TRBJ1-2, with 8 bases fitting TRBD1. This CDR3 comprises 16 residues. Per germline, CDR1 KGHDR and CDR2 SFDVKD. Unmatched junction bases numbered 7, after V lost 3 bases and J lost 2 bases. The CDR3 protein is CATSDPVRTGNYGYTF. CDR3 nucleotide sequence: TGTGCCACCAGTGATCCGGTGAGGACAGGGAACTATGGCTACACCTTC.

This clone was detected a few times. Possible read error: a much larger clone is one base away. The chain is built from TRBV28 and TRBJ2-7; 7 positions agree with TRBD1. This CDR3 is built from 13 residues. V lost 7 bases and J lost 3; bases outside the gene matches: 6. CDR1 MDHEN and CDR2 SYDVKM come from the germline V gene. CDR3 coding DNA: TGTGCCAGCACGCCGGGACAGTTCTACGAGCAGTACTTC. This codes for CASTPGQFYEQYF.

Ten or more counts support this clone. This chain joins TRBV27 and TRBJ2-3; 13 positions match TRBD2. In germline, CDR1 is MNHEY, CDR2 SMNVEV (reference sequence). The CDR3 sequence is 16 residues long. V dropped 5 bases and J dropped 6; count of bases not matched to a gene: 8. The CDR3 nucleotides are TGTGCCAGCAGTATCACTAGCGGGAGGGGGGCGGATACGCAGTATTTT. Amino acids: CASSITSGRGADTQYF.

For this clone: With a much larger clone just one base away, this may be a read error. V is TRBV7-3 and J is TRBJ2-1; D remains ambiguous. The germline V gene has CDR1 SGHTA and CDR2 FQGTGA. The CDR3 has 15 amino acids. Trimming removed 0 bases from V and 0 bases from J, with 6 bases in between. The chain's CDR3 is CASSLTAVSYNEQFF. Here the CDR3 DNA reads TGTGCCAGCAGCTTAACGGCGGTCTCCTACAATGAGCAGTTCTTC.

At least ten counts were recorded for this clone. Mismatch with germline at one junction end may stem from a read error. The same CDR3 can be traced to other DNA sequences in this sample. The rearrangement links TRBV6-2 or TRBV6-3 to TRBJ1-4; D possibly corresponds to TRBD1 (6 bases). This CDR3 comprises 13 residues. Germline V lookup: CDR1 MNHEY, CDR2 SVGEGT. CDR3 region: CASNDRRNEKLFF. The DNA for the CDR3 is TGCGCCAGCAATGACAGGCGTAATGAAAAACTGTTTTTT.

This clone showed up many times. The V and J genes are TRBV12-3 or TRBV12-4 and TRBJ2-1; 7 positions match TRBD1. The V and J ends lost 10 bases and 0 bases, in that order; junction bases with no gene match: 3. The CDR3 sequence is 13 residues long. CDR3 sequence: CATRGSSYNEQFF. The CDR3 DNA follows: TGTGCCACCAGGGGGAGCTCCTACAATGAGCAGTTCTTC.

This clone appeared many times. J is TRBJ1-2 and V is TRBV5-1; 8 bases match TRBD1. CDR1 and CDR2 from the germline V gene are SGHRS and YFSETQ. The CDR3 consists of 16 residues. V was clipped by 0 bases and J by 2 bases; unmatched bases: 6. As DNA, the CDR3 is TGCGCCAGCAGCTTGGCCGGGACAGGTGCCAACTATGGCTACACCTTC. It encodes CASSLAGTGANYGYTF.

This clone was recorded at least ten times. The V call is TRBV9, the J call TRBJ1-3; D not certain. The germline CDR1 and CDR2 sequences are SGDLS and YYNGEE. The CDR3 runs 14 residues. The V end lost 0 bases, the J end lost 0 bases, and 4 bases lay between the germline ends. The CDR3 DNA reads as TGTGCCAGCAGCGTAGTAGCCTCTGGAAACACCATATATTTT. This codes for CASSVVASGNTIYF.

This clone was observed many times. The same CDR3 can be traced to other DNA sequences in this sample. This chain joins TRBV12-3 or TRBV12-4 and TRBJ2-1, with D possibly being TRBD2 (6 bases). The CDR3 is 13 residues long. Trimming left V 6 bases short and J 8 bases short, with 14 bases between. The CDR3, as DNA: TGTGCCAGCAGGGCAGCGGAGGGTCATGAGCAGTTCTTC. Amino acid sequence: CASRAAEGHEQFF.

This clone came up many times. The chain joins TRBV6-1 to TRBJ1-1, with D unresolved. V gave up 4 bases and J gave up 7 bases, with 10 bases separating them. Germline CDR1 is MNHNS and CDR2 is SASEGT. This CDR3 comprises 12 residues. The CDR3 DNA reads TGTGCCAGCAGTGGAGTACAGTTTGAAGCTTTCTTT. Protein product: CASSGVQFEAFF.

Ten or more counts support this clone. The V gene is TRBV6-5, the J gene TRBJ2-2; TRBD2 matches at 12 bases. J gave up 2 bases and V 6 bases, and 10 bases lay outside the gene matches. Germline CDR1 reads MNHEY; CDR2 reads SVGAGI. The CDR3 consists of 18 residues. Here the CDR3 DNA reads TGTGCCAGCAGCTTAGGACTAGCGGGACAAGTAAACACCGGGGAGCTGTTTTTT. Residues: CASSLGLAGQVNTGELFF.

This clone was seen at least ten times. The J gene is TRBJ2-7, the V gene TRBV20-1; 8 bases are a match to TRBD2. The CDR3 covers 14 residues. V gave up 6 bases and J gave up 3 bases; unmatched junction bases: 10. Germline CDR1 reads DFQATT; CDR2 reads SNEGSKA (reference sequence). The DNA for the CDR3 is TGCAGTGCCCCAAGAGCCGGGAGGGGCTACGAGCAGTACTTC. As protein: CSAPRAGRGYEQYF.

This clone was recorded many times. The genes are TRBV30 and TRBJ2-5, with D possibly TRBD1 on 5 matching bases. Between the trimmed V and J ends, which lost 4 bases and 0 bases, there was a span of 9 bases. The germline V gene has CDR1 GTSNPN and CDR2 SVGIG (reference sequence). The CDR3 spans 13 residues. The CDR3 here is CAWTPGYQETQYF. The CDR3 DNA follows: TGTGCCTGGACCCCAGGGTACCAAGAGACCCAGTACTTC.

This clone was picked up many times. The chain recombines TRBV19 with TRBJ1-4; 8 bases line up with TRBD1. Germline CDR1 LNHDA, CDR2 SQIVND (reference sequence). This CDR3 has 13 residues. V trimming: 3 bases; J trimming: 8 bases; junction bases outside the gene matches: 2. The CDR3 region is CASSIRGREKLFF. For the CDR3, the DNA is TGTGCCAGTAGTATCAGGGGGCGAGAAAAACTGTTTTTT.

The chain is built from TRBV9 and TRBJ2-3, with 15 bases fitting TRBD2. Germline lookup yields CDR1 SGDLS and CDR2 YYNGEE. The CDR3 has 16 residues. The V gene end was trimmed by 3 bases and the J gene end by 3 bases; junction bases not matched to a gene: 2. CDR3 protein: CASSEGLAGGTDTQYF. The DNA of the CDR3 is TGTGCCAGCAGCGAGGGACTAGCGGGAGGAACAGATACGCAGTATTTT.

This clone was counted at least ten times. The gene calls are TRBV20-1 and TRBJ2-5, with TRBD2 matching over 10 bases. CDR1 DFQATT and CDR2 SNEGSKA come from the germline V gene (reference sequence). The junction had 7 bases not matched to a gene; V was cut back by 6 bases and J by 3 bases. This CDR3 has 14 residues. CDR3 sequence (DNA): TGCAGTGCGTTAGCGGGAGGTTGGAAAGAGACCCAGTACTTC. Translating it yields CSALAGGWKETQYF.

This clone was seen repeatedly, ten times or more. The V gene is TRBV20-1, the J gene TRBJ1-3, with D maybe TRBD1 (5 bases). The germline V gene has CDR1 DFQATT and CDR2 SNEGSKA (reference sequence). Deletions cut 6 bases from V and 2 bases from J, with 14 bases between. CDR3 length: 14 residues. This chain's CDR3 is CSAGIGRAGNTIYF. DNA of the CDR3: TGCAGTGCAGGGATTGGCAGGGCTGGAAACACCATATATTTT.

Remarks on this clone: An end of the junction does not agree with germline; a read error may underlie this. J is TRBJ2-3 and V is TRBV2, with TRBD2 matching 8 bases. Germline V gene data show CDR1 as SNHLY and CDR2 as FYNNEI. This CDR3 comprises 15 residues. The CDR3 region has the DNA TGTGCCAGTATAACTAGCGGAAGAAGCACAGATGCGCAGTATTTT. This sequence encodes CASITSGRSTDAQYF. Supplemented by reference TRBV2 and TRBJ2-3, the full variable domain reads EPEVTQTPSHQVTQMGQEVILRCVPISNHLYFYWYRQILGQKVEFLVSFYNNEISEKSEIFDDQFSVERPDGSNFTLKIRSTKLEDSAMYFCASITSGRSTDAQYFGPGTRLTVL.

This clone was detected many times. The gene calls are TRBV18 and TRBJ2-2, with 9 bases aligning to TRBD1. The junction had 7 bases not matched to a gene; V was cut back by 2 bases and J by 9 bases. The CDR3 is 15 residues long. Germline CDR1 reads KGHSH; CDR2 reads LQKENI. The chain's CDR3 is CASSPSKGQGWELFF. As DNA, the CDR3 is TGTGCCAGCTCACCATCGAAGGGACAGGGTTGGGAGCTGTTTTTT.

This clone has a count of ten or more. The rearrangement uses TRBV20-1 and TRBJ1-4; no firm D call. Germline lookup yields CDR1 DFQATT and CDR2 SNEGSKA (reference sequence). The CDR3 runs to 15 residues. Trimming took off 3 bases at V and 0 bases at J, with 11 bases between the two ends. In nucleotides, the CDR3 is TGCAGTGCTAGCGACGGAAAGGCAACTAATGAAAAACTGTTTTTT. Translating it yields CSASDGKATNEKLFF.

V usage is TRBV27 and J usage is TRBJ2-1, with 9 bases aligning to TRBD2. Germline assignment: CDR1 MNHEY and CDR2 SMNVEV (reference sequence). The V gene end was trimmed by 7 bases and the J gene end by 7 bases; junction bases not matched to a gene: 23. The CDR3 has 19 amino acids. CDR3 nucleotide sequence: TGTGCCAGCAACCTATGGGCGGGAGGGCCCGGGGGGGGGCTTAATGAGCAGTTCTTC. This gives the protein CASNLWAGGPGGGLNEQFF.

In this sample, this clone turned up many times. V and J are TRBV3-1 and TRBJ2-7; D gene uncertain. The CDR3 loop spans 14 amino acids. The V end was cut by 1 base, the J end by 2 bases, with 9 bases between. Germline V lookup: CDR1 LGHDT, CDR2 YNNKEL (reference sequence). The CDR3 nucleotides are TGTGCCAGCAGCCAAGGGCGGAATACCTACGAGCAGTACTTC. This codes for CASSQGRNTYEQYF.